The present T cell receptor (beta chain) was sequenced within a study of CD8 T cells in Susac syndrome. The germline V gene has CDR1 LNHDA and CDR2 SQIVND (reference sequence). The CDR3 extends over 12 amino acids. Random hexamers served to reverse transcribe about 0.5 to 1 ug RNA. The amplification used immunoSEQ multiplex PCR on TCR beta CDR3; it spanned 54 Vbeta and 13 Jbeta. TCRdb called the immunoSEQ multiplex PCR reads again in MiXCR, with one record for every CDR3 protein. The sample comprises 350,000 to 550,000 distinct CDR3 sequences, more than 80% of which are singletons, and about 0.12% rests with the top ten. The CD8+ and CD4+ T cells were isolated magnetically using a negative isolation approach, whereas the TEMRA cells were enriched by FACS. On this clonotype: At one end, the junction sequence differs from germline, possibly due to a read error.

This sequence originates from a human donor with multiple sclerosis. Material: CD8+ T cells from PBMCs. The chain has TRBV19 and TRBJ1-1; 7 positions agree with TRBD1. Here the CDR3 DNA reads TGTGCCACTAGTGACAGGGTCACTGAAGCTTTCTTT. Protein sequence: CATSDRVTEAFF.